These 30 T cell receptor beta chains originate from one sample sequenced in a study of CD8 T cells in ankylosing spondylitis. TCRdb reprocessed the 5' RACE reads via MiXCR and lists one record per CDR3 protein. The sample lists about 360,000 distinct CDR3 sequences, about 20% occurring once. Specimen: blood, either unsorted or a sorted T cell fraction (not recorded which). The receptor source for this set is a male donor with ankylosing spondylitis or in good health (not recorded which).

The chain is built from TRBV14 and TRBJ2-7, with D possibly called TRBD1 or TRBD2 (5 bases each). The V end lost 5 bases, the J end lost 4 bases, and 18 bases lay between the germline ends. CDR1 is SGHDN, CDR2 FVKESK, per germline. The CDR3 extends over 15 amino acids. The CDR3 DNA reads as TGTGCCAGCAGCTTCCCTGGGGGAGTTGGGTACGAGCAGTACTTC. Translating gives CASSFPGGVGYEQYF.

The CDR3 here is CASSAGQQSYTF. DNA for the CDR3: TGCGCCAGCAGTGCCGGACAGCAAAGCTACACCTTC. The chain carries TRBV10-2 and TRBJ1-2, with a possible D match to TRBD1 (6 bases). The CDR3 totals 12 residues. The V and J ends lost 4 bases and 9 bases respectively, with 12 bases between them. Looked up from germline, CDR1 is WSHSY and CDR2 is SAAADI.

This clonotype was seen a handful of times. The chain combines TRBV5-6 with TRBJ2-5; 9 bases fit TRBD2. V dropped 4 bases and J dropped 7; count of bases not matched to a gene: 11. Germline V gene lookup returns CDR1 SGHDT and CDR2 YYEEEE. This CDR3 region has 15 residues. CDR3 DNA sequence: TGTGCCAGCAGCGGCGGGACTAGCTTTGTAGGGACCCAGTACTTC. It is translated as CASSGGTSFVGTQYF.

This clonotype was seen only a few times. The rearrangement joins TRBV5-1 to TRBJ2-7; no firm D call. The V end lost 0 bases, the J end lost 5 bases, and 12 bases lay between the germline ends. Germline values: CDR1 SGHRS, CDR2 YFSETQ. CDR3 length: 14 amino acids. This CDR3 reads CASSLEASRNEQYF. DNA of the CDR3: TGCGCCAGCAGCTTGGAGGCCAGTCGGAACGAGCAGTACTTC.

The CDR3 loop reads CASSYSTGEETQYF. CDR3 bases: TGTGCCAGCAGCTATTCCACGGGGGAAGAGACCCAGTACTTC. The chain joins TRBV13 to TRBJ2-5; tentative D call: TRBD2 (6 bases). The CDR3 is made up of 14 amino acids. Germline CDR1 reads PRHDT; CDR2 reads FYEKMQ (reference sequence). V lost 4 bases, J lost 3 bases, and 12 bases lay in between. Supplemented by reference TRBV13 and TRBJ2-5, the full variable domain reads AAGVIQSPRHLIKEKRETATLKCYPIPRHDTVYWYQQGPGQDPQFLISFYEKMQSDKGSIPDRFSAQQFSDYHSELNMSSLELGDSALYFCASSYSTGEETQYFGPGTRLLVL.

The V and J genes are TRBV5-1 and TRBJ1-1; D might be TRBD1 (6 bases). Trimming took off 3 bases at V and 0 bases at J, with 15 bases between the two ends. From germline, CDR1 is SGHRS and CDR2 YFSETQ. This CDR3 is 16 amino acids long. The CDR3 bases are TGCGCCAGCAGCTCAGCAGAAGGGGGGATGAACACTGAAGCTTTCTTT. This translates into CASSSAEGGMNTEAFF.

This clonotype has ten or more counts. J is TRBJ2-1 and V is TRBV6-4, with 8 bases that match TRBD2. There are 15 residues in the CDR3. Germline V gene lookup returns CDR1 MRHNA and CDR2 SNTAGT. Unmatched junction bases numbered 4, after V lost 2 bases and J lost 4 bases. The CDR3 region is CASSDTSSGYNEQFF. The CDR3 DNA reads as TGTGCCAGCAGTGACACCTCTAGCGGGTACAATGAGCAGTTCTTC.

The V gene is TRBV12-3 or TRBV12-4, the J gene TRBJ1-6, with D perhaps matching TRBD1 (6 bases). This CDR3 has 15 amino acids. V lost 4 bases and J 5 bases, leaving 12 bases between the germline ends. CDR3 region: CASSYGTYNNSPLHF. CDR3 bases: TGTGCCAGCAGTTACGGGACATATAATAATTCACCCCTCCACTTT.

This clonotype was detected a few times. The chain recombines TRBV30 with TRBJ2-7; maybe TRBD1 (6 bases). The CDR3 extends over 14 amino acids. V dropped 2 bases and J dropped 5 bases, with 16 bases sitting between them. CDR1 and CDR2 (germline): GTSNPN, SVGIG (reference sequence). In DNA form, the CDR3 reads TGTGCCTGGAGTTCGGGGACATTCCCCCACGAGCAGTACTTC. This translates into CAWSSGTFPHEQYF. The full variable domain, completed using reference TRBV30 and TRBJ2-7, is SQTIHQWPATLVQPVGSPLSLECTVEGTSNPNLYWYRQAAGRGLQLLFYSVGIGQISSEVPQNLSASRPQDRQFILSSKKLLLSDSGFYLCAWSSGTFPHEQYFGPGTRLTVT.

This clonotype was seen more than once but under ten times. This chain connects TRBV28 to TRBJ2-7; the match to TRBD2 covers 13 bases. The CDR3 runs to 16 residues. V lost 6 bases to trimming and J lost 9 bases; unmatched junction nucleotides: 14. Germline V CDR1 and CDR2: MDHEN, SYDVKM. The CDR3 here is CASRGLAGFPGVGQYF. The DNA for the CDR3 is TGTGCCAGCAGGGGACTAGCGGGGTTCCCCGGCGTCGGGCAGTACTTC.

The V gene is TRBV7-9, the J gene TRBJ2-3, with TRBD2 matching over 7 bases. The CDR3 sequence is 17 residues long. Germline values: CDR1 SEHNR, CDR2 FQNEAQ (reference sequence). V lost 4 bases, J lost 6 bases, and 16 bases stayed unmatched. In DNA, the CDR3 is TGTGCCAGCAGCTCGGGTCGAGAAGCGGGGAGCCTTGATACGCAGTATTTT. It encodes CASSSGREAGSLDTQYF.

The chain has TRBV6-5 and TRBJ2-1; TRBD1 is a possible D gene (5 bases). V was cut by 5 bases and J by 2 bases, with 16 bases left in between. Germline V gives CDR1 MNHEY, CDR2 SVGAGI. The CDR3 covers 16 residues. This CDR3 reads CASSRSGGATYNEQFF. Written as DNA, the CDR3 is TGTGCCAGCAGTCGCTCGGGTGGGGCAACCTACAATGAGCAGTTCTTC.

The rearrangement links TRBV10-3 to TRBJ2-1; unclear D gene. Trimming removed 3 bases from V and 5 bases from J, with 14 bases in between. Germline CDR1 and CDR2: ENHRY and SYGVKD. CDR3 size: 15 residues. The CDR3 coding sequence is TGTGCCATCAGTGAATCCCTCCCAGACCACAATGAGCAGTTCTTC. Protein: CAISESLPDHNEQFF.

This clonotype was found many times. This rearrangement joins TRBV5-5 to TRBJ2-1, with a possible D match to TRBD1 (6 bases). Germline loops: CDR1 SGHKS, CDR2 YYEKEE (reference sequence). The CDR3 covers 15 residues. Trimming pared 0 bases from V and 6 bases from J, leaving 13 bases between. DNA of the CDR3: TGTGCCAGCAGCTTGGGGGGACACGGAATCAATGAGCAGTTCTTC. This codes for CASSLGGHGINEQFF.

The J gene is TRBJ2-3, the V gene TRBV6-5, with 8 positions matching TRBD2. Germline loops: CDR1 MNHEY, CDR2 SVGAGI. This CDR3 contains 15 residues. Trimming at V came to 2 bases and at J to 3 bases, leaving 4 bases not matched to a gene. The CDR3 DNA reads TGTGCCAGCAGTTACGTCGGGGGGGGGACAGATACGCAGTATTTT. Its protein product is CASSYVGGGTDTQYF.

The table lists this clonotype with a few counts. V and J are TRBV2 and TRBJ2-7; tentative D call: TRBD2 (7 bases). Germline CDR1 reads SNHLY; CDR2 reads FYNNEI. V shed 8 bases and J shed 5 bases, with 22 bases lying between them. CDR3 size: 15 residues. For the CDR3, the DNA is TGTGCCAGCGGCGTATTCGGGGGGCGGCATGACGAGCAGTACTTC. This translates into CASGVFGGRHDEQYF. Together with reference TRBV2 and TRBJ2-7, the CDR3 gives the full variable domain: EPEVTQTPSHQVTQMGQEVILRCVPISNHLYFYWYRQILGQKVEFLVSFYNNEISEKSEIFDDQFSVERPDGSNFTLKIRSTKLEDSAMYFCASGVFGGRHDEQYFGPGTRLTVT.

CDR3 in amino acids: CATSDWDSWDTQYF. The DNA of the CDR3 is TGTGCCACCAGTGATTGGGACAGTTGGGATACGCAGTATTTT. The J gene is TRBJ2-3, the V gene TRBV24-1, with 7 bases aligning to TRBD1. V shed 2 bases, J shed 6 bases, and the junction held 4 bases outside the gene matches. This CDR3 spans 14 amino acids. From germline, CDR1 is KGHDR and CDR2 SFDVKD.

This clonotype was counted only a few times. V is TRBV4-1 and J is TRBJ2-7; no clear D. V lost 5 bases and J 0 bases, leaving 17 bases between the germline ends. Germline V gives CDR1 MGHRA, CDR2 YSYEKL. The CDR3 is 16 amino acids. Here the CDR3 reads CASSSLVGELSYEQYF. As DNA, the CDR3 is TGCGCCAGCAGCTCGCTGGTAGGCGAACTCTCCTACGAGCAGTACTTC.

This clonotype occurred a few times. The chain links TRBV6-5 to TRBJ1-1; no reliable D call. The length of the CDR3 is 15 residues. CDR1 and CDR2 from the germline V gene are MNHEY and SVGAGI. Trimming took off 4 bases at V and 4 bases at J, with 16 bases between the two ends. The CDR3 sequence is CASSSYTPGGTEAFF. CDR3 nucleotides: TGTGCCAGCAGTTCCTACACCCCCGGCGGCACTGAAGCTTTCTTT.

This clonotype was counted between two and nine times. The chain joins TRBV6-1 to TRBJ1-4, with D maybe TRBD1 (5 bases). CDR1 and CDR2 (germline): MNHNS, SASEGT. Deletions cut 5 bases from V and 8 bases from J, with 12 bases between. There are 13 residues in the CDR3. In DNA, the CDR3 is TGTGCCAGCAGTCCGGGGCTATCAGAAAAACTGTTTTTT. This codes for CASSPGLSEKLFF.

This clonotype was seen only a few times. This chain uses TRBV6-5 with TRBJ2-1, with TRBD1 identical over 8 bases. The CDR3 contains 15 residues. V shed 2 bases and J 8 bases; nucleotides not matched to a gene: 8. Germline lookup yields CDR1 MNHEY and CDR2 SVGAGI. The DNA for the CDR3 is TGTGCCAGCAGTTACGCCCAGGGGGCGGTGGATGAGCAGTTCTTC. It codes for CASSYAQGAVDEQFF.

This clonotype occurred a few times. The chain recombines TRBV7-9 with TRBJ2-7; the match to TRBD2 covers 8 bases. CDR1 is SEHNR and CDR2 is FQNEAQ in the germline V gene (reference sequence). V lost 3 bases, J lost 1 base, and 5 bases stayed unmatched. The CDR3 totals 15 residues. This chain's CDR3 is CASSFVQRGSYEQYF. The CDR3, as DNA: TGTGCCAGCAGCTTTGTCCAGCGGGGGTCCTACGAGCAGTACTTC.

This clonotype appeared a few times. The gene calls are TRBV12-3 or TRBV12-4 and TRBJ2-3, with no clear D. V was cut by 8 bases and J by 4 bases, with 10 bases left in between. The CDR3 consists of 12 residues. CDR3 sequence: CASRAYSDTQYF. CDR3 in DNA: TGTGCCAGCCGGGCCTACTCAGATACGCAGTATTTT.

The V call is TRBV5-1, the J call TRBJ2-3, with 8 bases matching TRBD2. With 6 bases clipped from V and 2 bases from J, the junction kept 11 bases outside the gene matches. The CDR3 has 16 amino acids. Germline V gene data show CDR1 as SGHRS and CDR2 as YFSETQ. This chain's CDR3 is CASNKGLEVYTDTQYF. CDR3 nucleotide sequence: TGCGCCAGCAACAAGGGACTAGAGGTGTACACAGATACGCAGTATTTT.

The sample holds many counts of this clonotype. The chain is built from TRBV29-1 and TRBJ2-6, with D tentatively TRBD2 (6 bases). The CDR3 is made up of 15 amino acids. Trimming pared 6 bases from V and 0 bases from J, leaving 12 bases between. Germline V gene sequence: CDR1 SQVTM, CDR2 ANQGSEA. As DNA, the CDR3 is TGCAGCGTCTACGGGGGTAGCTCTGGGGCCAACGTCCTGACTTTC. It encodes CSVYGGSSGANVLTF.

The chain joins TRBV6-2 or TRBV6-3 to TRBJ2-7; perhaps TRBD2 as D (5 bases). The CDR3 covers 12 residues. Trimming took off 2 bases at V and 6 bases at J, with 8 bases between the two ends. In germline, CDR1 is MNHEY, CDR2 SVGEGT. Here the CDR3 DNA reads TGTGCCAGCAGTTACGCGAGGGTCGAGCAGTACTTC. This encodes CASSYARVEQYF.

The chain links TRBV6-1 to TRBJ2-7, with TRBD2 matching over 12 bases. The CDR3 consists of 15 residues. Trimming at V came to 6 bases and at J to 2 bases, leaving 5 bases not matched to a gene. CDR1 and CDR2 (germline): MNHNS, SASEGT. The chain's CDR3 is CASRTTSGGPYEQYF. The CDR3 bases are TGTGCCAGCAGAACGACTAGCGGGGGCCCCTACGAGCAGTACTTC.

The chain employs TRBV28 and TRBJ2-5; no clear D gene. CDR1 and CDR2 from the germline V gene are MDHEN and SYDVKM. The V end was cut by 7 bases, the J end by 3 bases, with 12 bases between. This CDR3 contains 13 residues. CDR3 amino acids: CASTARVEETQYF. The DNA for the CDR3 is TGTGCCAGCACCGCTAGGGTAGAAGAGACCCAGTACTTC.

The table lists this clonotype with a few counts. The chain is built from TRBV27 and TRBJ2-1, with D possibly TRBD2 on 5 matching bases. Germline V gives CDR1 MNHEY, CDR2 SMNVEV (reference sequence). This CDR3 comprises 13 residues. The V gene lost 2 bases and the J gene lost 10 bases, with 12 bases spanning the gap. DNA of the CDR3: TGTGCCAGCAGTTTAGGGTTCGGGATGGAGCAGTTCTTC. As protein: CASSLGFGMEQFF.

In this sample, this clonotype turned up a few times. This rearrangement joins TRBV4-1 to TRBJ2-7; no clear D gene. There are 12 residues in the CDR3. CDR1 is MGHRA and CDR2 is YSYEKL in the germline V gene. Trimming took off 0 bases at V and 5 bases at J, with 5 bases between the two ends. Here the CDR3 DNA reads TGCGCCAGCAGCCAAGATTTCGACGAGCAGTACTTC. This codes for CASSQDFDEQYF.